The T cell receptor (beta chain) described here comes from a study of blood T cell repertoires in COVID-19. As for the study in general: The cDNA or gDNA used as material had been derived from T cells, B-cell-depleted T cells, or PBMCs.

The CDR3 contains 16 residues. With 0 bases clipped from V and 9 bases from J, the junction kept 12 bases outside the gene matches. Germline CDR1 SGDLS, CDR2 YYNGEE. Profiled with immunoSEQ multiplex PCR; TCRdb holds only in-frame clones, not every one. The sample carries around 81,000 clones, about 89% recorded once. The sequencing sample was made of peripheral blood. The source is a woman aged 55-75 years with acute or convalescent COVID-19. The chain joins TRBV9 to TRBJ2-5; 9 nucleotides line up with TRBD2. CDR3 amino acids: CASSVGSGRPIGSQYF. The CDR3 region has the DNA TGTGCCAGCAGCGTAGGGAGCGGGAGGCCCATTGGCTCCCAGTACTTC.